The 3 T cell receptor beta chains below come from one sample, sequenced in a study of blood T cell repertoires in COVID-19. Profiled with immunoSEQ multiplex PCR; TCRdb holds only in-frame clones, not every one. The table records tens of thousands of clones, around 85% of them present only once. Sequencing input: peripheral blood. The receptors shown here come from a man between 65 and 85 years old with COVID-19, enrolled during active disease.

V and J are TRBV6-5 and TRBJ2-7, with TRBD1 matching 8 bases. The CDR3 sequence is 14 residues long. Looked up from germline, CDR1 is MNHEY and CDR2 is SVGAGI. The J segment lost 5 bases and the V segment lost 6 bases, leaving 9 bases of the junction unmatched. The CDR3 spells CASSPLQGGDEQYF. The CDR3 DNA sequence: TGTGCCAGCAGCCCCCTACAGGGGGGCGACGAGCAGTACTTC.

The chain is built from TRBV7-2 and TRBJ1-6, with 7 nucleotides matching TRBD1. The length of the CDR3 is 15 residues. V dropped 0 bases and J dropped 9; count of bases not matched to a gene: 5. CDR1 SGHTA and CDR2 FQGNSA come from the germline V gene. The CDR3 DNA reads as TGTGCCAGCAGCTTAGCGGGGGCAGGGGGTTCACCCCTCCACTTT. This codes for CASSLAGAGGSPLHF.

This rearrangement joins TRBV4-2 to TRBJ1-1; D might be TRBD1 (5 bases). Germline V gene lookup returns CDR1 LGHNA and CDR2 YNFKEQ. Trimming left V 3 bases short and J 0 bases short, with 14 bases between. The CDR3 length is 16 residues. CDR3: CASSHPLQVVNTEAFF. CDR3 DNA: TGTGCCAGCAGCCACCCCTTACAGGTCGTGAACACTGAAGCTTTCTTT.